This passage covers 21 T cell receptor beta chains from one sample sequenced in a study of graft-versus-host responses after intestinal transplantation. Clones were sequenced by immunoSEQ multiplex PCR, and TCRdb holds only the in-frame ones, with some missing. This sample has 130,000 to 150,000 clones, with about nine tenths found just once. The antigens of these receptors remain unknown. This material consisted of unstimulated CD4+ T cells sorted from spleen or lymph node cells, taken before intestinal transplant. The receptors were sampled from a human donor who received an intestinal transplant.

V is TRBV9 and J is TRBJ2-1; 8 nucleotides agree with TRBD2. Germline assignment: CDR1 SGDLS and CDR2 YYNGEE. The CDR3 has 16 residues. The V and J ends lost 0 bases and 0 bases, in that order; junction bases with no gene match: 2. CDR3 sequence reads: CASSVAGRGSYNEQFF. Written as DNA, the CDR3 is TGTGCCAGCAGCGTAGCCGGGAGGGGCTCCTACAATGAGCAGTTCTTC.

This sequence joins TRBV28 and TRBJ2-3; no firm D call. Germline V gene data show CDR1 as MDHEN and CDR2 as SYDVKM. Trimming took off 8 bases at V and 5 bases at J, with 17 bases between the two ends. This CDR3 contains 14 residues. The CDR3 loop is CASYQDRVRDTQYF. The CDR3 DNA reads as TGTGCCAGCTATCAGGATCGGGTAAGAGATACGCAGTATTTT.

The chain links TRBV9 to TRBJ1-2; TRBD1 aligns across 10 bases. This CDR3 has 15 amino acids. J was trimmed by 1 base and V by 4 bases; bases with no gene match: 4. In germline, CDR1 is SGDLS, CDR2 YYNGEE. CDR3 amino acids: CASSPGTGVNYGYTF. The CDR3 DNA reads as TGTGCCAGCAGCCCCGGGACAGGGGTTAACTATGGCTACACCTTC.

The chain joins TRBV19 to TRBJ1-2; TRBD1 agrees at 8 bases. The J segment lost 0 bases and the V segment lost 5 bases, leaving 5 bases of the junction unmatched. The CDR3 covers 15 residues. The germline V gene encodes CDR1 LNHDA and CDR2 SQIVND (reference sequence). The DNA of the CDR3 is TGTGCCAGTAGTCCTCGGGACAGGACTAACTATGGCTACACCTTC. Encoded protein: CASSPRDRTNYGYTF.

The V and J genes are TRBV10-3 and TRBJ2-7, with TRBD1 matching 8 bases. CDR3 size: 17 residues. Germline V lookup: CDR1 ENHRY, CDR2 SYGVKD. With 2 bases clipped from V and 3 bases from J, the junction kept 12 bases outside the gene matches. The CDR3, as DNA: TGTGCCATCAGTGAGGGGCCCGGGTCAGGGGGCAGCTACGAGCAGTACTTC. Encoded protein: CAISEGPGSGGSYEQYF.

This chain links TRBV12-5 with TRBJ2-1, with TRBD2 identical over 12 bases. The CDR3 runs to 17 residues. The junction had 7 bases not matched to a gene; V was cut back by 0 bases and J by 7 bases. The germline V gene has CDR1 LGHNT and CDR2 FRNRAP. CDR3 region: CASGLVPGLAGQNEQFF. Written as DNA, the CDR3 is TGTGCTAGTGGTTTGGTACCGGGACTAGCGGGCCAGAATGAGCAGTTCTTC. The entire variable domain, with the rest obtained from reference TRBV12-5 and TRBJ2-1, is as follows: DARVTQTPRHKVTEMGQEVTMRCQPILGHNTVFWYRQTMMQGLELLAYFRNRAPLDDSGMPKDRFSAEMPDATLATLKIQPSEPRDSAVYFCASGLVPGLAGQNEQFFGPGTRLTVL.

This clone has just one count. The chain has TRBV11-2 and TRBJ1-2, with 10 bases that match TRBD1. This CDR3 has 13 amino acids. The ends lost 5 bases at V and 4 bases at J; junction bases unmatched: 1. Germline V CDR1 and CDR2: SGHAT, FQNNGV. DNA for the CDR3: TGTGCCAGCAGCAGGACAGGGGGCTATGGCTACACCTTC. Translation gives CASSRTGGYGYTF.

CDR3 residues: CASSVGLAGGSPYEQYF. The CDR3 DNA is TGTGCCAGCAGCGTGGGACTAGCGGGAGGATCACCCTACGAGCAGTACTTC. The genes are TRBV9 and TRBJ2-7, with 15 bases matching TRBD2. V trimming: 2 bases; J trimming: 2 bases; junction bases outside the gene matches: 5. This CDR3 is 17 amino acids long. Germline V CDR1 and CDR2: SGDLS, YYNGEE.

The rearrangement joins TRBV6-1 to TRBJ2-7; TRBD2 is a possible D gene (5 bases). Germline V gene data show CDR1 as MNHNS and CDR2 as SASEGT. The CDR3 has 15 residues. With 2 bases removed from V and 2 bases from J, the gap between germline ends came to 13 bases. The CDR3 region has the DNA TGTGCCAGCAGTGAATGGGCGGGCCAGCCCTACGAGCAGTACTTC. It yields the protein CASSEWAGQPYEQYF.

This clone was seen only a few times. The chain employs TRBV19 and TRBJ1-1; 8 bases line up with TRBD1. Germline V gene data show CDR1 as LNHDA and CDR2 as SQIVND (reference sequence). The CDR3 consists of 15 residues. Germline trimming cut 5 bases from V and 0 bases from J; bases unmatched to any gene: 5. CDR3 in amino acids: CASSSDRGMNTEAFF. The CDR3 bases are TGTGCCAGTAGTTCTGACAGGGGTATGAACACTGAAGCTTTCTTT.

The chain has TRBV28 and TRBJ1-2; D ambiguous. Trimming removed 4 bases from V and 7 bases from J, with 13 bases in between. Per germline, CDR1 MDHEN and CDR2 SYDVKM. This CDR3 has 13 residues. This chain's CDR3 is CASSSQEQRGYTF. The CDR3 DNA sequence: TGTGCCAGCAGTTCTCAGGAGCAACGTGGCTACACCTTC.

V is TRBV4-2 and J is TRBJ1-5, with 7 positions matching TRBD1. From germline, CDR1 is LGHNA and CDR2 YNFKEQ. With V trimmed by 1 base and J by 1 base, 4 bases remained unmatched. The CDR3 extends over 16 amino acids. The chain's CDR3 is CASSQVGGKSNQPQHF. CDR3 coding DNA: TGTGCCAGCAGCCAAGTAGGGGGCAAGAGCAATCAGCCCCAGCATTTT.

The chain is built from TRBV6-5 and TRBJ1-5, with TRBD1 identical over 7 bases. With V trimmed by 2 bases and J by 6 bases, 1 base remained unmatched. Germline V gene data show CDR1 as MNHEY and CDR2 as SVGAGI. The CDR3 spans 13 residues. CDR3 coding DNA: TGTGCCAGCAGTTACGACAGGGTTCAGCCCCAGCATTTT. The encoded protein is CASSYDRVQPQHF.

V is TRBV28 and J is TRBJ2-7; 8 nucleotides line up with TRBD1. This CDR3 has 15 residues. V lost 2 bases to trimming and J lost 1 base; unmatched junction nucleotides: 4. Germline CDR1 reads MDHEN; CDR2 reads SYDVKM. CDR3 amino acids: CASSLIGTGSYEQYF. DNA for the CDR3: TGTGCCAGCAGTTTAATCGGGACAGGATCCTACGAGCAGTACTTC.

This clone was picked up a small number of times. The chain recombines TRBV12-5 with TRBJ2-6; D remains ambiguous. CDR3 length equals 18 residues. The V end was cut by 7 bases, the J end by 0 bases, with 19 bases between. The germline V gene has CDR1 LGHNT and CDR2 FRNRAP. The CDR3 DNA reads as TGTGCTAGTGCCCTCTCCCCTAAGGAGAGCTCTGGGGCCAACGTCCTGACTTTC. Its protein is CASALSPKESSGANVLTF. The full variable domain, completed using reference TRBV12-5 and TRBJ2-6, is DARVTQTPRHKVTEMGQEVTMRCQPILGHNTVFWYRQTMMQGLELLAYFRNRAPLDDSGMPKDRFSAEMPDATLATLKIQPSEPRDSAVYFCASALSPKESSGANVLTFGAGSRLTVL.

This clone was picked up one time. The chain uses TRBV5-1 and TRBJ1-4; D gene unclear. Germline loops: CDR1 SGHRS, CDR2 YFSETQ. V lost 2 bases to trimming and J lost 0 bases, with 8 bases between them. The CDR3 is made up of 15 amino acids. The CDR3 region is CASSFRGATNEKLFF. The CDR3, as DNA: TGCGCCAGCAGCTTCCGGGGAGCAACTAATGAAAAACTGTTTTTT.

V usage is TRBV28 and J usage is TRBJ1-1; the D is unclear. Germline V CDR1 and CDR2: MDHEN, SYDVKM. Trimming took 2 bases from V and 2 from J, leaving 9 bases between them. CDR3 length: 14 residues. The CDR3 here is CASSLEYVNTEAFF. The CDR3 coding sequence is TGTGCCAGCAGTTTAGAGTACGTCAACACTGAAGCTTTCTTT. Based on the CDR3 plus reference TRBV28 and TRBJ1-1, the full variable domain is DVKVTQSSRYLVKRTGEKVFLECVQDMDHENMFWYRQDPGLGLRLIYFSYDVKMKEKGDIPEGYSVSREKKERFSLILESASTNQTSMYLCASSLEYVNTEAFFGQGTRLTVV.

This clone came up once. The V and J genes are TRBV19 and TRBJ1-2; D is possibly TRBD1 (6 bases). CDR1 and CDR2 (germline): LNHDA, SQIVND (reference sequence). The CDR3 contains 17 residues. Trimming pared 11 bases from V and 4 bases from J, leaving 29 bases between. CDR3 amino acids: CAASMRGASASVYGYTF. The CDR3 DNA sequence: TGTGCCGCCAGTATGCGGGGGGCGTCGGCCAGCGTCTATGGCTACACCTTC.

The V call is TRBV7-6, the J call TRBJ2-2, with TRBD2 as a possible D gene (6 bases). Germline V lookup: CDR1 SGHVS, CDR2 FNYEAQ. This CDR3 region has 13 residues. V lost 4 bases and J lost 8, with 11 bases in between. The CDR3 nucleotides are TGTGCCAGCAGCTCCAAGGCGGGAGGGGAGCTGTTTTTT. Protein product: CASSSKAGGELFF.

In its sample, this clone was seen once. The chain has TRBV28 and TRBJ2-3; weak D call: TRBD1 (5 bases). Germline CDR1 is MDHEN and CDR2 is SYDVKM. Trimming left V 5 bases short and J 2 bases short, with 14 bases between. The CDR3 is 15 residues long. The CDR3 loop reads CASSMPLGDTDTQYF. CDR3 DNA: TGTGCCAGCAGTATGCCTCTAGGGGACACAGATACGCAGTATTTT.

This chain links TRBV27 with TRBJ2-2; D is uncertain. The CDR3 covers 15 residues. The V end lost 2 bases, the J end lost 1 base, and 8 bases lay between the germline ends. The germline V gene encodes CDR1 MNHEY and CDR2 SMNVEV (reference sequence). The CDR3 loop reads CASSLQRLNTGELFF. In DNA form, the CDR3 reads TGTGCCAGCAGTTTACAACGATTGAACACCGGGGAGCTGTTTTTT.